This passage covers 22 T cell receptor beta chains from one sample sequenced in a study of T cell responses to AZD1222 COVID-19 vaccine. TCRdb's table, derived via immunoSEQ multiplex PCR, lists solely in-frame clones and lacks some. Here the sample spans over 150,000 clones, 85% to 95% being singletons. The specimen was peripheral blood, collected 28 days after the second dose of the MenACWY control vaccine. These receptors were taken from an adult who received the MenACWY meningococcal vaccine as a control.

This chain links TRBV29-1 with TRBJ1-5; TRBD1 is a possible D gene (5 bases). Trimming left V 4 bases short and J 5 bases short, with 12 bases between. Germline CDR1 is SQVTM and CDR2 is ANQGSEA. The CDR3 runs to 13 residues. DNA of the CDR3: TGCAGCGTTGGGGGTCAGGGCGATCAGCCCCAGCATTTT. Its protein product is CSVGGQGDQPQHF.

This clone was observed a single time. This chain uses TRBV9 with TRBJ2-1, with 10 bases identical to TRBD2. The germline V gene encodes CDR1 SGDLS and CDR2 YYNGEE. The CDR3 is made up of 16 amino acids. V lost 4 bases to trimming and J lost 3 bases; unmatched junction nucleotides: 7. CDR3 sequence: CASSLRTSGGYNEQFF. The CDR3 DNA reads TGTGCCAGCAGCCTCCGGACTAGCGGAGGCTACAATGAGCAGTTCTTC.

This chain joins TRBV6-1 and TRBJ1-4; weak D call: TRBD1 (5 bases). The CDR3 is 15 residues long. V was shortened by 2 bases and J by 7 bases, with 14 bases between the two germline ends. Germline CDR1 is MNHNS and CDR2 is SASEGT. The CDR3 DNA is TGTGCCAGCAGTGAAAGGGGAACCGAGATTGAAAAACTGTTTTTT. Translating gives CASSERGTEIEKLFF.

The table lists this clone with a count of one. V and J are TRBV18 and TRBJ2-7; TRBD1 matches 10 bases. CDR1 KGHSH and CDR2 LQKENI come from the germline V gene. CDR3 size: 14 residues. Trimming cost V 3 bases and J 7 bases; bases outside gene matches: 6. This CDR3 is CASSPGQGPGEQYF. For the CDR3, the DNA is TGTGCCAGCTCACCGGGACAGGGGCCGGGGGAGCAGTACTTC.

The V and J genes are TRBV6-5 and TRBJ1-4; D remains ambiguous. Trimming cost V 0 bases and J 1 base, with 9 bases left between them. The V gene's germline CDR1 is MNHEY and CDR2 SVGAGI. The CDR3 covers 16 residues. CDR3 nucleotides: TGTGCCAGCAGTTACTCGATTAGGGAAACTAATGAAAAACTGTTTTTT. Translated: CASSYSIRETNEKLFF.

The chain couples TRBV12-3 or TRBV12-4 to TRBJ2-7; D unresolved. The CDR3 totals 12 residues. V gave up 10 bases and J gave up 5 bases, with 15 bases separating them. The DNA for the CDR3 is TGTGCCATCAAATGGGGAACCAACGAGCAGTACTTC. Its translation: CAIKWGTNEQYF.

This rearrangement joins TRBV28 to TRBJ2-4; either TRBD1 or TRBD2 may fit D (5 bases each). CDR1 is MDHEN, CDR2 SYDVKM, per germline. Trimming took off 7 bases at V and 1 base at J, with 14 bases between the two ends. The CDR3 contains 15 residues. As DNA, the CDR3 is TGTGCCAGCACGGATGGGGGTAAGGCCAAAAACATTCAGTACTTC. Protein sequence: CASTDGGKAKNIQYF.

This clone was seen a single time. The chain joins TRBV4-1 to TRBJ1-4; no reliable D call. The CDR3 runs to 15 residues. The germline V gene encodes CDR1 MGHRA and CDR2 YSYEKL. Trimming stripped 0 bases from V and 7 bases from J, with 12 bases between. CDR3: CASSQDPYRSEKLFF. Here the CDR3 DNA reads TGCGCCAGCAGCCAAGATCCCTACCGGAGTGAAAAACTGTTTTTT.

The CDR3 sequence is CASRRQGATDIQYF. The CDR3 DNA follows: TGTGCCAGCAGGCGACAGGGGGCTACGGACATTCAGTACTTC. This chain uses TRBV6-5 with TRBJ2-4; 10 bases map to TRBD1. In germline, CDR1 is MNHEY, CDR2 SVGAGI. V lost 6 bases and J lost 8; bases outside the gene matches: 7. The CDR3 spans 14 residues.

The genes are TRBV5-4 and TRBJ1-4; tentatively, D is TRBD1 (5 bases). Germline V lookup: CDR1 SGHNT, CDR2 YYREEE (reference sequence). The CDR3 runs 14 residues. V lost 4 bases, J lost 2 bases, and 9 bases lay in between. CDR3 sequence (DNA): TGTGCCAGCAGCAGCGGGGGGACTAATGAAAAACTGTTTTTT. Translated: CASSSGGTNEKLFF.

V and J are TRBV5-5 and TRBJ2-7; D is possibly TRBD1 or TRBD2 (5 bases each). The V gene's germline CDR1 is SGHKS and CDR2 YYEKEE (reference sequence). V lost 4 bases and J 6 bases, leaving 17 bases between the germline ends. The CDR3 totals 14 residues. The CDR3 nucleotides are TGTGCCAGCAGCATTTGGGGGTCCGGGCGCGAGCAGTACTTC. As protein: CASSIWGSGREQYF.

V gene TRBV15 combines with J gene TRBJ2-1; 7 bases fit TRBD1. CDR3 length: 14 residues. In germline, CDR1 is LNHNV, CDR2 YYDKDF (reference sequence). The J segment lost 8 bases and the V segment lost 1 base, leaving 5 bases of the junction unmatched. This chain's CDR3 is CATSRVTGAYEQFF. For the CDR3, the DNA is TGTGCCACCAGCAGAGTTACAGGGGCATATGAGCAGTTCTTC.

The chain combines TRBV28 with TRBJ1-6; 8 bases align to TRBD1. Trimming cost V 6 bases and J 0 bases; bases outside gene matches: 10. CDR3 size: 18 residues. The V gene's germline CDR1 is MDHEN and CDR2 SYDVKM. CDR3 in DNA: TGTGCCAGCAGGCCGGGACAGGAGATCAGCTCCTATAATTCACCCCTCCACTTT. It specifies CASRPGQEISSYNSPLHF.

The J gene is TRBJ2-1, the V gene TRBV9; tentatively, D is TRBD1 (6 bases). The CDR3 is 13 amino acids. Trimming shortened V by 7 bases and J by 8 bases, and 16 bases separated the two germline ends. The germline CDR1 and CDR2 sequences are SGDLS and YYNGEE. The CDR3 loop is CASGQWGLDEQFF. As DNA, the CDR3 is TGTGCCAGCGGGCAGTGGGGGCTCGATGAGCAGTTCTTC.

The gene calls are TRBV6-2 or TRBV6-3 and TRBJ1-1; perhaps TRBD1 as D (5 bases). Trimming took 4 bases from V and 1 from J, leaving 10 bases between them. Germline V gene data show CDR1 as MNHEY and CDR2 as SVGEGT. CDR3 length: 14 amino acids. The CDR3: CASSWGVANTEAFF. Here the CDR3 DNA reads TGTGCCAGCAGTTGGGGGGTGGCGAACACTGAAGCTTTCTTT.

The V and J genes are TRBV2 and TRBJ2-1; the match to TRBD2 covers 16 bases. J gave up 7 bases and V 6 bases, and 9 bases lay outside the gene matches. Germline V gene data show CDR1 as SNHLY and CDR2 as FYNNEI. This CDR3 has 17 residues. CDR3 protein: CASRSLGLAGGRNEQFF. The CDR3 coding sequence is TGTGCCAGCAGGAGCCTGGGACTAGCGGGGGGGCGGAATGAGCAGTTCTTC.

This sequence joins TRBV5-1 and TRBJ1-4, with D maybe TRBD1 (5 bases). V was clipped by 4 bases and J by 4 bases, with 11 bases between them. Per the germline V gene, CDR1 is SGHRS and CDR2 is YFSETQ. The CDR3 is 14 residues long. The CDR3 reads CASSLGRLNEKLFF. CDR3 nucleotide sequence: TGCGCCAGCAGCCTGGGACGGCTTAATGAAAAACTGTTTTTT.

This chain uses TRBV15 with TRBJ1-2; D not resolved. The CDR3 spans 15 residues. In germline, CDR1 is LNHNV, CDR2 YYDKDF (reference sequence). V was clipped by 0 bases and J by 4 bases, with 12 bases between them. CDR3 in amino acids: CATSRDNSPFYGYTF. For the CDR3, the DNA is TGTGCCACCAGCAGAGATAACTCGCCCTTCTATGGCTACACCTTC.

The rearrangement joins TRBV6-4 to TRBJ1-1, with D maybe TRBD1 (6 bases). The CDR3 extends over 12 amino acids. Trimming stripped 6 bases from V and 1 base from J, with 6 bases between. Per the germline V gene, CDR1 is MRHNA and CDR2 is SNTAGT. In nucleotides, the CDR3 is TGTGCCAGCAGGGGACAGAACACTGAAGCTTTCTTT. It is translated as CASRGQNTEAFF.

The rearrangement links TRBV18 to TRBJ2-2; D is unclear. Trimming pared 2 bases from V and 7 bases from J, leaving 8 bases between. Germline loops: CDR1 KGHSH, CDR2 LQKENI. The CDR3 loop spans 13 amino acids. The CDR3 loop reads CASSPDLGGELFF. The CDR3 DNA follows: TGTGCCAGCTCACCAGATTTGGGCGGGGAGCTGTTTTTT.

DNA for the CDR3: TGTGCCAGCAGTTTCGAAGGGCGCACTGAAGCTTTCTTT. Residues: CASSFEGRTEAFF. This chain uses TRBV12-3 or TRBV12-4 with TRBJ1-1, with D unresolved. The V end was cut by 3 bases, the J end by 4 bases, with 9 bases between. CDR3 length equals 13 residues.

V gene TRBV5-4 combines with J gene TRBJ1-6; 8 nucleotides align to TRBD1. Germline CDR1 and CDR2: SGHNT and YYREEE (reference sequence). The CDR3 has 13 residues. V was pared by 4 bases and J by 10 bases, with 4 bases of the junction left unmatched. CDR3 DNA sequence: TGTGCCAGCAGCCATGACAGGGGATCACCCCTCCACTTT. Protein sequence: CASSHDRGSPLHF.